This T cell receptor beta chain was sequenced in a study of T cell repertoires in aging, cancer and after chemotherapy. Judged by abundance, this clonotype is medium-sized. The V gene's germline CDR1 is KGHSH and CDR2 LQKENI. The CDR3 has 18 residues. V shed 1 base, J shed 2 bases, and the junction held 12 bases outside the gene matches. TRB rearrangements spanning V, D and J were amplified using mixed TRB-A/B primers. TCRdb reprocessed the multiplex PCR reads with MiXCR, giving one entry per CDR3 protein. The sample records some 6,300 distinct CDR3 sequences, less than 25% being singletons. Amplification of TCR beta used genomic DNA extracted from peripheral blood.

Sequencing was carried out using blood. The source of this sequence is a human donor with a blood cancer. V gene TRBV18 combines with J gene TRBJ2-5; 8 bases line up with TRBD2. For the CDR3, the DNA is TGTGCCAGCTCACCACGGGATATTGCGGCGGGGGGACAAGAGACCCAGTACTTC. Translating it yields CASSPRDIAAGGQETQYF.